The 7 T cell receptor beta chains presented below share a single source sample, sequenced in a study of cytomegalovirus exposure and HLA in healthy donors. With 60 Vbeta and 13 Jbeta primers, the PCR was carried out. TCRdb's table, derived via immunoSEQ multiplex PCR, lists solely in-frame clones and lacks some. Its listing shows 200,000 to 250,000 clones. The sequencing sample was made of PBMCs. These receptors originate from a girl aged 2 to 9 in good health and CMV-seropositive.

V gene TRBV6-5 combines with J gene TRBJ1-1; 7 bases line up with TRBD1. The CDR3 is 13 amino acids. Germline V gene sequence: CDR1 MNHEY, CDR2 SVGAGI. The V gene end was trimmed by 8 bases and the J gene end by 8 bases; junction bases not matched to a gene: 11. CDR3 amino acids: CASSGGGPTEAFF. The CDR3 DNA follows: TGTGCCAGCTCAGGAGGGGGCCCTACCGAAGCTTTCTTT.

This chain links TRBV10-1 with TRBJ2-1; D may be TRBD1 (6 bases). V was cut by 2 bases and J by 2 bases, with 7 bases left in between. Germline V CDR1 and CDR2: WNHNN, SYGVQD (reference sequence). CDR3 length equals 14 residues. The DNA of the CDR3 is TGCGCCAGCAGTGAGGCAGGGGCCTACAATGAGCAGTTCTTC. This translates into CASSEAGAYNEQFF.

The chain combines TRBV19 with TRBJ1-2; 7 positions agree with TRBD1. The CDR3 loop spans 16 amino acids. V lost 3 bases to trimming and J lost 1 base; unmatched junction nucleotides: 8. Germline CDR1 is LNHDA and CDR2 is SQIVND (reference sequence). The CDR3 loop is CASSIPGTARNYGYTF. Written as DNA, the CDR3 is TGTGCCAGTAGTATCCCCGGGACAGCCCGTAACTATGGCTACACCTTC.

The V gene is TRBV7-3, the J gene TRBJ2-3; 8 nucleotides align to TRBD2. This CDR3 is 15 amino acids long. V lost 2 bases to trimming and J lost 0 bases; unmatched junction nucleotides: 1. The germline gives CDR1 SGHTA, CDR2 FQGTGA. CDR3 nucleotides: TGTGCCAGCAGCTTATTAGCGGGGAGCACAGATACGCAGTATTTT. It specifies CASSLLAGSTDTQYF.

The chain has TRBV5-1 and TRBJ1-5; 10 bases align to TRBD1. The V gene end was trimmed by 3 bases and the J gene end by 5 bases; junction bases not matched to a gene: 5. The germline gives CDR1 SGHRS, CDR2 YFSETQ. The CDR3 loop spans 15 amino acids. The CDR3 DNA is TGCGCCAGCAGCTCCGGGGACAGGGGCGATCAGCCCCAGCATTTT. It translates to CASSSGDRGDQPQHF.

The chain joins TRBV5-1 to TRBJ1-4, with D unclear. V lost 4 bases to trimming and J lost 8 bases, with 15 bases between them. Germline CDR1 and CDR2: SGHRS and YFSETQ. CDR3 length: 14 amino acids. The CDR3 sequence is CASSTASTREKLFF. For the CDR3, the DNA is TGCGCCAGCAGCACGGCGTCTACGAGGGAAAAACTGTTTTTT.

The rearrangement uses TRBV11-2 and TRBJ2-1; tentative D call: TRBD2 (6 bases). Germline CDR1 and CDR2: SGHAT and FQNNGV. This CDR3 has 11 amino acids. Trimming removed 5 bases at V and 12 bases at J, with 11 bases between. CDR3 loop: CASSTGVGQFF. CDR3 bases: TGTGCCAGCAGCACGGGAGTAGGGCAGTTCTTC.